The 6 T cell receptor beta chains reported below all come from one sample, sequenced in a study of neoadjuvant anti-PD-1 for oral cavity cancer. The table came from immunoSEQ multiplex PCR; TCRdb's copy has only in-frame clones and leaves some out. The repertoire includes under 8,500 clones, 60% of them detected once, and roughly 6% sits in the top ten. The sequenced sample was tumor tissue, obtained before nivolumab (anti-PD-1) treatment. The receptor source for this set is a person aged 40 to 85 with oral cavity squamous cell carcinoma.

This clone was picked up one time. The rearrangement links TRBV6-6 to TRBJ2-2, with a possible D match to TRBD1 (5 bases). The CDR3 extends over 15 amino acids. Trimming cost V 0 bases and J 2 bases, with 7 bases left between them. CDR1 MNHNY and CDR2 SVGAGI come from the germline V gene (reference sequence). The CDR3 DNA reads TGTGCCAGCAGTTACTCCAGGGCAAACACCGGGGAGCTGTTTTTT. This translates into CASSYSRANTGELFF.

The chain is built from TRBV5-4 and TRBJ2-2; no definite D call. CDR3 length: 16 amino acids. With 5 bases removed from V and 7 bases from J, the gap between germline ends came to 21 bases. Germline V lookup: CDR1 SGHNT, CDR2 YYREEE (reference sequence). CDR3: CASSPSTTPVDGELFF. In DNA, the CDR3 is TGTGCCAGCAGTCCATCTACGACACCGGTCGACGGGGAGCTGTTTTTT. The full variable domain, in which reference TRBV5-4 and TRBJ2-2 provide the parts outside the CDR3, is ETGVTQSPTHLIKTRGQQVTLRCSSQSGHNTVSWYQQALGQGPQFIFQYYREEENGRGNFPPRFSGLQFPNYSSELNVNALELDDSALYLCASSPSTTPVDGELFFGEGSRLTVL.

CDR3 residues: CASSSGGIGSGINNEQFF. The CDR3 DNA follows: TGCGCCAGCAGCTCAGGGGGTATCGGTAGCGGCATAAACAATGAGCAGTTCTTC. The gene calls are TRBV5-1 and TRBJ2-1; perhaps TRBD1 as D (7 bases). Between the trimmed V and J ends, which lost 3 bases and 5 bases, there was a span of 24 bases. The CDR3 totals 18 residues. CDR1 and CDR2 from the germline V gene are SGHRS and YFSETQ.

V and J are TRBV6-1 and TRBJ1-5, with D perhaps matching TRBD1 (6 bases). The CDR3 sequence is 13 residues long. The germline CDR1 and CDR2 sequences are MNHNS and SASEGT. V lost 4 bases to trimming and J lost 7 bases, with 11 bases between them. CDR3 DNA: TGTGCCAGCAGTGCAGGGGCGGACCAGCCCCAGCATTTT. It specifies CASSAGADQPQHF.

This clone turned up a few times. CDR3 residues: CASSLSQGYEQYF. CDR3 nucleotide sequence: TGTGCCAGCAGTTTAAGCCAGGGTTACGAGCAGTACTTC. The V call is TRBV27, the J call TRBJ2-7; possible D gene TRBD1, 5 bases. The CDR3 extends over 13 amino acids. V was trimmed by 2 bases and J by 4 bases, leaving 9 bases between them. Germline V CDR1 and CDR2: MNHEY, SMNVEV (reference sequence).

This clone was seen just once. The rearrangement uses TRBV4-1 and TRBJ2-7; 7 bases match TRBD1. After removal of 1 base from V and 2 bases from J, the junction contained 5 bases not matched to a gene. There are 15 residues in the CDR3. Germline CDR1 is MGHRA and CDR2 is YSYEKL. The CDR3 DNA sequence: TGCGCCAGCAGCCAAGTAGGGGGCCAACCCTACGAGCAGTACTTC. Amino acid sequence: CASSQVGGQPYEQYF.